The TCR beta chain described here comes from a study of T cell changes during pregnancy in multiple sclerosis. This table comes from immunoSEQ multiplex PCR, and its TCRdb copy is limited to in-frame clones, with some not included. There are about 24,000 clones in the sample; around nine tenths occur only once, and around 9.2% lies in the top ten. CDR3 size: 13 residues. The V gene lost 0 bases and the J gene lost 4 bases, with 7 bases spanning the gap. The V gene's germline CDR1 is SGDLS and CDR2 YYNGEE. The chain carries TRBV9 and TRBJ1-1; D is possibly TRBD1 (5 bases). The TCR sequence derives from a female donor in good health, enrolled as a control in a pregnancy study. The material was CD8+ T cells from peripheral blood mononuclear cells, obtained in the third trimester of pregnancy. The CDR3 reads CASSVGGSTEAFF. The CDR3 DNA sequence: TGTGCCAGCAGCGTAGGGGGCAGCACTGAAGCTTTCTTT.